This TCR beta chain was recorded in a study of blood T cell repertoires in COVID-19. Study-level background: T cells, B-cell-depleted T cells, or PBMCs provided the cDNA or gDNA that served as material.

The count of this clone is one. This CDR3 region has 12 residues. Trimming shortened V by 5 bases and J by 4 bases, and 8 bases separated the two germline ends. Looked up from germline, CDR1 is SQVTM and CDR2 is ANQGSEA. Generated by immunoSEQ multiplex PCR, the TCRdb table keeps only in-frame clones and is missing some. The sample yields approximately 360,000 clones, roughly 80% seen once. The study drew participants aged about 18 to 89 years from 24 US areas. The sequenced material came from PBMCs or T cells enriched from blood (not recorded which). The V call is TRBV29-1, the J call TRBJ2-2; D is perhaps TRBD1 (5 bases). The TCR originated in a woman aged 45-65 years who had recovered from COVID-19. The CDR3 is CSVPRGTGELFF. Written as DNA, the CDR3 is TGCAGCGTTCCTAGGGGCACCGGGGAGCTGTTTTTT.